This T cell receptor (beta chain) is drawn from a study of blood T cell repertoires in COVID-19. Original data processing: Amplification of reference gene primers provided the estimated nucleated cell counts. Produced via immunoSEQ multiplex PCR; TCRdb's table is partial and in-frame only. That table is the source of V, J and clone size, and D and trimming were worked out from the DNA. The data contain over 65,000 clones, 86% of them seen just once; the ten biggest clones take up less than 9%. This clone was recorded at least ten times. This clonotype was sampled from a man aged 30-40 years with acute or convalescent COVID-19. Sequencing was carried out using peripheral blood.

In DNA form, the CDR3 reads TGCGCCAGCAGCCAAGAGGCAGGGGGAGTCGACTATGGCTACACCTTC. Amino acids: CASSQEAGGVDYGYTF. The V gene is TRBV4-1, the J gene TRBJ1-2, with 7 bases lining up with TRBD1. The CDR3 extends over 16 amino acids. CDR1 and CDR2 from the germline V gene are MGHRA and YSYEKL. Losses at the gene ends were 0 bases for V and 3 bases for J; bases not matched to a gene: 7.